The rows below give T cell receptor beta chains drawn from one sample of a study of Ad26.COV2.S vaccination and SARS-CoV-2 variants. Produced via immunoSEQ multiplex PCR; TCRdb's table is partial and in-frame only. In the table there are about 400,000 clones, 80% to 90% of which are singletons. The starting material was peripheral blood, obtained in a trial of Ad26.COV2.S vaccine versus placebo. The receptors were gathered from a person aged 18-60 years who received the Ad26.COV2.S COVID-19 vaccine or a placebo. CDR3s include the opening cysteine and the closing phenylalanine or tryptophan. D genes are given only for firm matches. Expanded clones get a size class; other rows say once, few or many, or leave the size out.

d_gene,abundance,j_gene,v_gene,CDR3nt,CDR3aa
NA,few,TRBJ2-1,TRBV6-5,TGTGCCAGCAGTATGAACCCTAGGGTCAATGAGCAGTTCTTC,CASSMNPRVNEQFF
TRBD1,NA,TRBJ1-2,TRBV10-3,TGTGCCATCAGACCAGGGGGTATTAGCTATGGCTACACCTTC,CAIRPGGISYGYTF
NA,NA,TRBJ2-1,TRBV5-1,TGCGCCAGCAGTATTGACCCCTTACAGGGCACCAATGAGCAGTTCTTC,CASSIDPLQGTNEQFF
TRBD1,NA,TRBJ1-2,TRBV15,TGTGCCACCAGCAAGGGACAGGGGGATGGCTACACCTTC,CATSKGQGDGYTF
NA,few,TRBJ1-5,TRBV28,TGTGCCAGCAGTTTACCCCTGAATCAGCCCCAGCATTTT,CASSLPLNQPQHF
TRBD2,NA,TRBJ2-7,TRBV24-1,TGTGCCACCAGTGCGACTAGCGGAGGCTACGAGCAGTACTTC,CATSATSGGYEQYF
NA,NA,TRBJ1-5,TRBV6-5,TGTGCCAGCAGTTACTCCACAGAGCCCCAGCATTTT,CASSYSTEPQHF
NA,NA,TRBJ2-2,TRBV6-5,TGTGCCAGCAGGGCGACCACCACCGGGGAGCTGTTTTTT,CASRATTTGELFF
NA,NA,TRBJ1-2,TRBV9,TGTGCCAGCAGCGATCAAGGGGCAGAGCTCTATGGCTACACCTTC,CASSDQGAELYGYTF
NA,NA,TRBJ2-5,TRBV30,TGTGCCTGGAGTTCTGCGCTAGCTGGGCAGACCCAGTACTTC,CAWSSALAGQTQYF
NA,NA,TRBJ1-5,TRBV4-2,TGTGCCAGCAGCCAATCCTCAGGGAGGATGACCCAGCATTTT,CASSQSSGRMTQHF
NA,few,TRBJ2-1,TRBV2,TGTGCCAGCAGTGTTTACAATGAGCAGTTCTTC,CASSVYNEQFF
NA,few,TRBJ1-2,TRBV18,TGTGCCAGCTCACCACCAGGGGGAGTTGGGTATGGCTACACCTTC,CASSPPGGVGYGYTF
TRBD1,NA,TRBJ1-2,TRBV7-2,TGTGCCAGCAGCGTGGGACAGGGGTATGGCTACACCTTC,CASSVGQGYGYTF
TRBD2,NA,TRBJ2-5,TRBV6-1,TGTGCCAGCACTCTCGGGGGGGCGACCCAGTACTTC,CASTLGGATQYF
NA,NA,TRBJ1-5,TRBV19,TGTGCCAGTACTATGGGACCTAATCAGCCCCAGCATTTT,CASTMGPNQPQHF
NA,NA,TRBJ2-2,TRBV11-2,TGTGCCAGCAGCTTAGTAAGGAACACCGGGGAGCTGTTTTTT,CASSLVRNTGELFF
TRBD1,NA,TRBJ1-2,TRBV7-2,TGTGCCAGCAGCGAGGGACAGGGCGGTGGCTACACCTTC,CASSEGQGGGYTF
TRBD2,NA,TRBJ2-1,TRBV7-3,TGTGCCAGCAGCCCCGGACTAGCGGGGGGGTTGAGCTCCTACAATGAGCAGTTCTTC,CASSPGLAGGLSSYNEQFF
NA,NA,TRBJ1-5,TRBV7-9,TGTGCCAGCAGCCCCGGTCGACCGGGGGTCGGCAATCAGCCCCAGCATTTT,CASSPGRPGVGNQPQHF
NA,NA,TRBJ1-6,TRBV19,TGTGCCAGTAGCTTTAGCTCCTATAATTCACCCCTCCACTTT,CASSFSSYNSPLHF
NA,NA,TRBJ2-1,TRBV18,TGTGCCAGCTCACACTCTGAGGGGCGGCAGTTCTTC,CASSHSEGRQFF
TRBD2,NA,TRBJ2-1,TRBV19,TGTGCCAGTAGTCGACGGACTAGCGGGGGGCTAAATGAGCAGTTCTTC,CASSRRTSGGLNEQFF
NA,NA,TRBJ1-1,TRBV5-6,TGTGCCAGCAGCTGGGGACGGAACACTGAAGCTTTCTTT,CASSWGRNTEAFF
NA,NA,TRBJ1-1,TRBV29-1,TGCAGCGTTGTCCGAATGAACACTGAAGCTTTCTTT,CSVVRMNTEAFF
NA,NA,TRBJ2-7,TRBV20-1,TGCAGTGCTAGTAACATTGCCTACGAGCAGTACTTC,CSASNIAYEQYF
NA,NA,TRBJ2-7,TRBV5-4,TGTGCCAGCAGCTTGAAGTCTGGGGGCGACGAGCAGTACTTC,CASSLKSGGDEQYF
NA,NA,TRBJ2-2,TRBV27,TGTGCCAGCAGTCCTACCCTAGGGACCGGGGAGCTGTTTTTT,CASSPTLGTGELFF
NA,NA,TRBJ2-1,TRBV7-2,TGTGCCAGCAGGCGGGAGATGGGGGGCTCTAGAAATGAGCAGTTCTTC,CASRREMGGSRNEQFF
TRBD1,few,TRBJ1-5,TRBV7-9,TGTGCCAGCAGCTTAAAGGGGGCTCATCAGCCCCAGCATTTT,CASSLKGAHQPQHF
TRBD2,NA,TRBJ2-3,TRBV11-3,TGTGCCAGCAGCTTACGGACTAGCGGGGGGCCCTACTACACAGATACGCAGTATTTT,CASSLRTSGGPYYTDTQYF
NA,NA,TRBJ1-1,TRBV7-2,TGTGCCAGCAGCTTTCGCTGGGACTCTGAAGCTTTCTTT,CASSFRWDSEAFF
NA,NA,TRBJ1-1,TRBV12-3/TRBV12-4,TGTGCCAGCACCAACACAGAGAACACTGAAGCTTTCTTT,CASTNTENTEAFF
TRBD2,NA,TRBJ2-2,TRBV3-1/TRBV3-2,TGTGCCAGCAGCCAAGCATTAGCGGGGGGGCCCACCGGGGAGCTGTTTTTT,CASSQALAGGPTGELFF
NA,NA,TRBJ2-3,TRBV7-2,TGTGCCAGCAGCAAGGGGACCACCTGGGGGTCTACGCAGTATTTT,CASSKGTTWGSTQYF
NA,many,TRBJ1-1,TRBV7-6,TGTGCCAGCGGGGGTCTTTACACTGAAGCTTTCTTT,CASGGLYTEAFF
TRBD1,NA,TRBJ1-2,TRBV7-2,TGTGCCAGCAGCTTAGACAGGGGCCTCGGCTACACCTTC,CASSLDRGLGYTF
NA,NA,TRBJ1-6,TRBV6-1,TGTGCCAGCAGGGATGGGAGCGAATCACCCCTCCACTTT,CASRDGSESPLHF
TRBD2,NA,TRBJ2-7,TRBV6-5,TGTGCCAGCAGTTCGACTAGCGGACACCCAGACGAGCAGTACTTC,CASSSTSGHPDEQYF
TRBD1,NA,TRBJ1-1,TRBV7-3,TGTGCCAGCAGCACCACAGGGGAGAACACTGAAGCTTTCTTT,CASSTTGENTEAFF
NA,NA,TRBJ1-5,TRBV6-2/TRBV6-3,TGTGCCAGCAGTACAGGTTTTAGCAATCAGCCCCAGCATTTT,CASSTGFSNQPQHF
NA,NA,TRBJ1-5,TRBV21-1,TGTGCCAGCAGCAAAGTGGGCAGATCTAGCAATCAGCCCCAGCATTTT,CASSKVGRSSNQPQHF
TRBD1,NA,TRBJ1-3,TRBV19,TGTGCCAGTAGTATGACAGGGAATGGAAACACCATATATTTT,CASSMTGNGNTIYF
NA,NA,TRBJ2-2,TRBV4-2,TGTGCCAGCAGCCTTACGGAGGTGGACACCGGGGAGCTGTTTTTT,CASSLTEVDTGELFF
NA,NA,TRBJ2-1,TRBV11-2,TGTGCCAGCAGCCGCATGACTAGCTCCTACAATGAGCAGTTCTTC,CASSRMTSSYNEQFF
NA,NA,TRBJ2-7,TRBV30,TGTGCCTGGTCCCAGGGGCGGAAGTACGAGCAGTACTTC,CAWSQGRKYEQYF
TRBD1,NA,TRBJ1-2,TRBV19,TGTGCCAGTAGTATCGACAGGGCCTATGGCTACACCTTC,CASSIDRAYGYTF
TRBD1,many,TRBJ2-7,TRBV19,TGTGCCAGTAGCGCGACAGGGGGCATCTACGAGCAGTACTTC,CASSATGGIYEQYF
TRBD1,NA,TRBJ1-2,TRBV7-9,TGTGCCAGCACCCCGGACAGGCCCTGGGGCTACACCTTC,CASTPDRPWGYTF
NA,NA,TRBJ2-3,TRBV10-3,TGTGCCATCCGAGCGGTTAGCACAGATACGCAGTATTTT,CAIRAVSTDTQYF
TRBD1,NA,TRBJ2-4,TRBV5-4,TGTGCCAGCAGTCCCGGGACAGGGGGAAAAAACATTCAGTACTTC,CASSPGTGGKNIQYF
TRBD2,NA,TRBJ2-7,TRBV10-3,TGTGCCATCAGACCGGGCCTAGCGGGGGGCGAGCAGTACTTC,CAIRPGLAGGEQYF
NA,NA,TRBJ2-7,TRBV12-3/TRBV12-4,TGTGCCAGCTCCCCCGAAAGCTCCTACGAGCAGTACTTC,CASSPESSYEQYF